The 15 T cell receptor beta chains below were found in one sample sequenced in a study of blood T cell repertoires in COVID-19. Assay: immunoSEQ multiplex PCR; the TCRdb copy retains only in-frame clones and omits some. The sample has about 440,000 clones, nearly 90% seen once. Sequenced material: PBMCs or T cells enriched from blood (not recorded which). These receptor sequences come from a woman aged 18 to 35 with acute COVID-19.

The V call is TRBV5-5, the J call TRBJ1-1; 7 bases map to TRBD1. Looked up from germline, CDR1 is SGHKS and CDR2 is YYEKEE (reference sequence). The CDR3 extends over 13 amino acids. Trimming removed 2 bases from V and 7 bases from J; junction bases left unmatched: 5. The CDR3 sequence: CASSFRQGFEAFF. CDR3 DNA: TGTGCCAGCAGCTTTAGACAGGGATTTGAAGCTTTCTTT. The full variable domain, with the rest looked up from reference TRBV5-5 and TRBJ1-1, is DAGVTQSPTHLIKTRGQQVTLRCSPISGHKSVSWYQQVLGQGPQFIFQYYEKEERGRGNFPDRFSARQFPNYSSELNVNALLLGDSALYLCASSFRQGFEAFFGQGTRLTVV.

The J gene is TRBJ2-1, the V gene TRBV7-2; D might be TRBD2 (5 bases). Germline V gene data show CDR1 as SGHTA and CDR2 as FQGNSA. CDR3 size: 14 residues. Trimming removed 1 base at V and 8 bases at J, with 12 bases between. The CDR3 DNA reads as TGTGCCAGCAGCTTAGGCCAGAGGGTGGATGAGCAGTTCTTC. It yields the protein CASSLGQRVDEQFF. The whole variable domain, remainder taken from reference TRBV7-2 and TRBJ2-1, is GAGVSQSPSNKVTEKGKDVELRCDPISGHTALYWYRQSLGQGLEFLIYFQGNSAPDKSGLPSDRFSAERTGGSVSTLTIQRTQQEDSAVYLCASSLGQRVDEQFFGPGTRLTVL.

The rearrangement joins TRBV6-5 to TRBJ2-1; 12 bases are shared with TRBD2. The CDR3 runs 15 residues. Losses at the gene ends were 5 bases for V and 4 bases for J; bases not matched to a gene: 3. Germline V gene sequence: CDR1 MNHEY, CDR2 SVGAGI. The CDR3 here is CASSLLAGGYNEQFF. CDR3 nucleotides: TGTGCCAGCAGTCTTCTAGCGGGAGGGTACAATGAGCAGTTCTTC.

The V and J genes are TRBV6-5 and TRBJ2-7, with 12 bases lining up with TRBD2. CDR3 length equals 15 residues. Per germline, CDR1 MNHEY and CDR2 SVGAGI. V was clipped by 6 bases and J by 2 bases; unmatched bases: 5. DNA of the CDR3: TGTGCCAGCAGGATCACTAGCGGGAGGACCTACGAGCAGTACTTC. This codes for CASRITSGRTYEQYF.

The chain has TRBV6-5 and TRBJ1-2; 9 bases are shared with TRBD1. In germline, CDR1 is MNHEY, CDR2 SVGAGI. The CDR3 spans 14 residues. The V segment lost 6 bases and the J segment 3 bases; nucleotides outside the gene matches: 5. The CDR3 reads CASSMGQGYYGYTF. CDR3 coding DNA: TGTGCCAGCAGCATGGGACAGGGTTACTATGGCTACACCTTC.

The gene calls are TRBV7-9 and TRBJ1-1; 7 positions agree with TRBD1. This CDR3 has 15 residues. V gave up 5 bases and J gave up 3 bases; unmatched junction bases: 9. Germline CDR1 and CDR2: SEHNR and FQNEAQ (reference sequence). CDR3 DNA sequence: TGTGCCAGCAGCCGCGCCGGGACAGAGGACACTGAAGCTTTCTTT. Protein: CASSRAGTEDTEAFF. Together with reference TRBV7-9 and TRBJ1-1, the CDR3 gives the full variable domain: DTGVSQNPRHKITKRGQNVTFRCDPISEHNRLYWYRQTLGQGPEFLTYFQNEAQLEKSRLLSDRFSAERPKGSFSTLEIQRTEQGDSAMYLCASSRAGTEDTEAFFGQGTRLTVV.

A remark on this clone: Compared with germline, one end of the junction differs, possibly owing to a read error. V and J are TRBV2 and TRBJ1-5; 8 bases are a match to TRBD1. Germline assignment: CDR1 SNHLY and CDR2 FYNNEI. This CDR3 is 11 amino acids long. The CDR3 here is CASSRDRRPVF. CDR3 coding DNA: TGTGCCAGCAGCAGGGACAGGAGACCCGTATTT.

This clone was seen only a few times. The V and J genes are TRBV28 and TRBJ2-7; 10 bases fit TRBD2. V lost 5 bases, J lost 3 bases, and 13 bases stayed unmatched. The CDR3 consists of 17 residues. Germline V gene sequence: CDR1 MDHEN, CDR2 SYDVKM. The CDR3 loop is CASSPLSQREGVYEQYF. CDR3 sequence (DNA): TGTGCCAGCAGTCCTCTCTCCCAGCGGGAGGGGGTCTACGAGCAGTACTTC.

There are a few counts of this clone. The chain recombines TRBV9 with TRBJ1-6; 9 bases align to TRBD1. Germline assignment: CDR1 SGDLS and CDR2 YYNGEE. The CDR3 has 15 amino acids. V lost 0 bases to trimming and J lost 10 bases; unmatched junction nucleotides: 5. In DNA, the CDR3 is TGTGCCAGCAGCGTAGTATGGACAGGGGAATCACCCCTCCACTTT. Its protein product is CASSVVWTGESPLHF.

CDR3 DNA sequence: TGTGCCAGTAGTCACCTCCCTCGGCCTAGCGGGACGGTAGAGACCCAGTACTTC. This gives the protein CASSHLPRPSGTVETQYF. The V call is TRBV19, the J call TRBJ2-5; 9 nucleotides agree with TRBD2. The CDR3 has 18 amino acids. Unmatched junction bases numbered 17, after V lost 5 bases and J lost 4 bases. CDR1 is LNHDA, CDR2 SQIVND, per germline (reference sequence).

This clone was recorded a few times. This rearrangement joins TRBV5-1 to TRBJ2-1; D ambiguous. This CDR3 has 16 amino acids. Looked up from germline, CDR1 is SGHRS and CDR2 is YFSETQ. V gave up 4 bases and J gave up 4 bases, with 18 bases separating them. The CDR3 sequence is CASSTRHTDTYNEQFF. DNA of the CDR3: TGCGCCAGCAGCACCAGACACACCGATACTTACAATGAGCAGTTCTTC.

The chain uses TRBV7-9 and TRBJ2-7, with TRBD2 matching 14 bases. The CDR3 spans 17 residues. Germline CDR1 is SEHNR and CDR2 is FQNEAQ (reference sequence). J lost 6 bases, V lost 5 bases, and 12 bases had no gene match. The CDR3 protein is CASSPTTSGRAKSEQYF. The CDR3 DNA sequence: TGTGCCAGCAGCCCGACGACTAGCGGGAGGGCCAAAAGCGAGCAGTACTTC. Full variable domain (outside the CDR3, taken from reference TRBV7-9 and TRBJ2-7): DTGVSQNPRHKITKRGQNVTFRCDPISEHNRLYWYRQTLGQGPEFLTYFQNEAQLEKSRLLSDRFSAERPKGSFSTLEIQRTEQGDSAMYLCASSPTTSGRAKSEQYFGPGTRLTVT.

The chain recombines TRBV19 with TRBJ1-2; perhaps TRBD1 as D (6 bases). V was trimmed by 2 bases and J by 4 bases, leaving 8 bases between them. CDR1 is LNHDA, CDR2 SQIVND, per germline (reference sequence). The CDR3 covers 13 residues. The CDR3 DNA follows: TGTGCCAGTAGTATACCAGGGGCCTATGGCTACACCTTC. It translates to CASSIPGAYGYTF.

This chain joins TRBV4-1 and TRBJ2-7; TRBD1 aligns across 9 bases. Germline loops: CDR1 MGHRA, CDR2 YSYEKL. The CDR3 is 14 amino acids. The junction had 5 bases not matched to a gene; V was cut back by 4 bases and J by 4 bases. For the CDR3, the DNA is TGCGCCAGCAGCCTTGGACAGGGGCAATACGAGCAGTACTTC. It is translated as CASSLGQGQYEQYF.

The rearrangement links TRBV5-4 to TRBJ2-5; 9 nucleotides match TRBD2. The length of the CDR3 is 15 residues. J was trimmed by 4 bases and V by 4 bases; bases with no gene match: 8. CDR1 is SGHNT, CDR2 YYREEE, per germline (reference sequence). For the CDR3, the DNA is TGTGCCAGCAGCCTCAAGCGGGAGGTCCCAGAGACCCAGTACTTC. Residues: CASSLKREVPETQYF.